This T cell receptor (beta chain) was observed in a study of blood T cell repertoires in COVID-19. Clones were read by immunoSEQ multiplex PCR, and TCRdb kept only the in-frame ones, dropping some. The sample records about 400,000 clones, roughly 85% being singletons. The V end was cut by 6 bases, the J end by 1 base, with 13 bases between. The CDR3 runs to 14 residues. In germline, CDR1 is SGHDT, CDR2 YYEEEE. V usage is TRBV5-6 and J usage is TRBJ1-1; D might be TRBD1 (5 bases). Sequenced material: PBMCs or T cells enriched from blood (not recorded which). This clonotype originated in a young woman with acute COVID-19. The CDR3 coding sequence is TGTGCCAGCACCCATCCAGGGAAGAACACTGAAGCTTTCTTT. It translates to CASTHPGKNTEAFF.